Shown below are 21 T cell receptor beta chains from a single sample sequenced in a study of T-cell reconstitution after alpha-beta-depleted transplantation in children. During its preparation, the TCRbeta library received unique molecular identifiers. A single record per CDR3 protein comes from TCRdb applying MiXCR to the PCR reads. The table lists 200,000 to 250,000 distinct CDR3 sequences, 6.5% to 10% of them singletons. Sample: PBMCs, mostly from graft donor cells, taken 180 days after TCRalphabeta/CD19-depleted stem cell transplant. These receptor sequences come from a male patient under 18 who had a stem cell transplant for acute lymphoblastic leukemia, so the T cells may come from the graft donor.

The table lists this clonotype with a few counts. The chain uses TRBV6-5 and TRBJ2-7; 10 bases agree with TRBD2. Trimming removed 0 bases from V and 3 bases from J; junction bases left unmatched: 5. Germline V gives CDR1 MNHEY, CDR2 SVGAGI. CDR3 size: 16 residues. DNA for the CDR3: TGTGCCAGCAGTTACTCTGGCTGGACTAGCGGCTACGAGCAGTACTTC. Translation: CASSYSGWTSGYEQYF.

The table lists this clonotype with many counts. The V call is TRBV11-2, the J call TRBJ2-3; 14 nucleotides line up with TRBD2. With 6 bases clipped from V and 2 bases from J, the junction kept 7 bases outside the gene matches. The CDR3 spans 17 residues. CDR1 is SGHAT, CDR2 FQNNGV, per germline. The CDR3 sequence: CASRQPGLAGVTDTQYF. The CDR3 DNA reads TGTGCCAGCAGGCAACCGGGACTAGCGGGGGTCACAGATACGCAGTATTTT.

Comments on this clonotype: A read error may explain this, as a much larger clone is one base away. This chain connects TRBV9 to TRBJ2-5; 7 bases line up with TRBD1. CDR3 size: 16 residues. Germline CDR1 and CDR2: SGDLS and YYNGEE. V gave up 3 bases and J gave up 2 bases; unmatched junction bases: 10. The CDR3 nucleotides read TGTGCCAGCAGCGCCAAAGGGGGCCTCGCACAAGAGACCCAGTACTTC. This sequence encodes CASSAKGGLAQETQYF.

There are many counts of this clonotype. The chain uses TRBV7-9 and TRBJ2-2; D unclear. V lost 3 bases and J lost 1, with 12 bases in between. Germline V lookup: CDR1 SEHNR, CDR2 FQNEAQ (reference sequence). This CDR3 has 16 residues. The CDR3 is CASSFPPAQNTGELFF. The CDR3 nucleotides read TGTGCCAGCAGCTTCCCCCCGGCGCAGAACACCGGGGAGCTGTTTTTT.

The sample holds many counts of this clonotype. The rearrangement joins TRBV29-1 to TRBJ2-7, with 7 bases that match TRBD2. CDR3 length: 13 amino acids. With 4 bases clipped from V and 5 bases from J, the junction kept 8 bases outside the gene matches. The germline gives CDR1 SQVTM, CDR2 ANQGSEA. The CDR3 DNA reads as TGCAGCGTTGCTGAGCGAGCGGGGAACGAGCAGTACTTC. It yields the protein CSVAERAGNEQYF.

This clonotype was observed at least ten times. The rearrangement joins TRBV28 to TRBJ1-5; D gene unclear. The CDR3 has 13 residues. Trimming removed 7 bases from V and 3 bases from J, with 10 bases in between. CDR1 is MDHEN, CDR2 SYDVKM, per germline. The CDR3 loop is CASISPSNQPQHF. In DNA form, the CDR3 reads TGTGCCAGCATATCCCCGTCCAATCAGCCCCAGCATTTT.

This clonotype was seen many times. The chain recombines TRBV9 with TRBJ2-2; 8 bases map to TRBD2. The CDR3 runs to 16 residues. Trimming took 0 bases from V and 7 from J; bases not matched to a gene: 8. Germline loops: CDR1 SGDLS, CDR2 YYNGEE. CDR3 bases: TGTGCCAGCAGCGTAGCTACGGCTAGCGGGTTCGGGGAGCTGTTTTTT. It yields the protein CASSVATASGFGELFF.

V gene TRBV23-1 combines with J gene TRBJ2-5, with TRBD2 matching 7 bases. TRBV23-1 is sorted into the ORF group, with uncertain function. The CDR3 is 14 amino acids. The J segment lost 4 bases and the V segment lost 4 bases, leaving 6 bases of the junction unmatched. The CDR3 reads CASSRTGGTETQYF. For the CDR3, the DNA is TGCGCCAGCAGTCGTACGGGGGGAACAGAGACCCAGTACTTC.

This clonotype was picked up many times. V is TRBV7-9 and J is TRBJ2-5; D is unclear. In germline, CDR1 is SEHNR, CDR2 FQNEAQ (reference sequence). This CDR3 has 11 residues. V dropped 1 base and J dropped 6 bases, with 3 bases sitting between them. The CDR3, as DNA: TGTGCCAGCAGCTTAGGCAAGACCCAGTACTTC. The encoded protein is CASSLGKTQYF. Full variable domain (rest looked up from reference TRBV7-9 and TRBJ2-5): DTGVSQNPRHKITKRGQNVTFRCDPISEHNRLYWYRQTLGQGPEFLTYFQNEAQLEKSRLLSDRFSAERPKGSFSTLEIQRTEQGDSAMYLCASSLGKTQYFGPGTRLLVL.

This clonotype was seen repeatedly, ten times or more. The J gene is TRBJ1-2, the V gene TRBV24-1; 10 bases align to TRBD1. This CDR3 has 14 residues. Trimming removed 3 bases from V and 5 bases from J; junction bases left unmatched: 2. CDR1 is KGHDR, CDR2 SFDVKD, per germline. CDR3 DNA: TGTGCCACCAGTGATCCGGGACAGGGGTATGGCTACACCTTC. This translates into CATSDPGQGYGYTF.

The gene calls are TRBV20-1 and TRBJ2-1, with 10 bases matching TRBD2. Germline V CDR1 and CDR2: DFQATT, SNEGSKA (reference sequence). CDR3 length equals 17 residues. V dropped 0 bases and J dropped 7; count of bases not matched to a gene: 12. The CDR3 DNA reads TGCAGTGCTAGAGACTCAAGTTCGGGACTAGCGAGGAATGAGCAGTTCTTC. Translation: CSARDSSSGLARNEQFF.

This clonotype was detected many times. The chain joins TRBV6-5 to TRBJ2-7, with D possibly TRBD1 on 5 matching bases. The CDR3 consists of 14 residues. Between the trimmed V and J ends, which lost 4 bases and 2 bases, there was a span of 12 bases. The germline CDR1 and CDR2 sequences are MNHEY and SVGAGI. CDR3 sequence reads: CASSFRVLPYEQYF. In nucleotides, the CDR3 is TGTGCCAGCAGTTTCAGGGTTTTACCCTACGAGCAGTACTTC.

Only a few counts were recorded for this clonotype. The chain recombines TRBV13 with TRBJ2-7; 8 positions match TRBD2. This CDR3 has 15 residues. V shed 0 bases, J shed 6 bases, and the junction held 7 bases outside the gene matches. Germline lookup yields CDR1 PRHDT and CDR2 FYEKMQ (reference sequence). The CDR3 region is CASSLGRLAIVEQYF. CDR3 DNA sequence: TGTGCCAGCAGCTTAGGGCGACTAGCGATAGTCGAGCAGTACTTC.

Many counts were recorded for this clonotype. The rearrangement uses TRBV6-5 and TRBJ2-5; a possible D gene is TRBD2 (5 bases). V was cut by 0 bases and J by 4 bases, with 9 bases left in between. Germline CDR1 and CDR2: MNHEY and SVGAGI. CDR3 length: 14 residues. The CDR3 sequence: CASSYSRVVETQYF. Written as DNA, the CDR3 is TGTGCCAGCAGTTACTCGAGGGTGGTAGAGACCCAGTACTTC.

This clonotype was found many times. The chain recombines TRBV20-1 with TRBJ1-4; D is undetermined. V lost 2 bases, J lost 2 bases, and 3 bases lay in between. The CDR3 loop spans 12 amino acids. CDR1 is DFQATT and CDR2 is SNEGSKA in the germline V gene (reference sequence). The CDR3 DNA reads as TGCAGTGCTAGACTCACTAATGAAAAACTGTTTTTT. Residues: CSARLTNEKLFF.

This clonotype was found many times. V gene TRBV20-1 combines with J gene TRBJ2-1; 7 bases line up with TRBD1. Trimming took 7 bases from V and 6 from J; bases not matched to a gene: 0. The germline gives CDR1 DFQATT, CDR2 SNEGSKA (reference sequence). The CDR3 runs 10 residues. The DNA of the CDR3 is TGCAGTGGACAGGGCAATGAGCAGTTCTTC. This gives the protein CSGQGNEQFF.

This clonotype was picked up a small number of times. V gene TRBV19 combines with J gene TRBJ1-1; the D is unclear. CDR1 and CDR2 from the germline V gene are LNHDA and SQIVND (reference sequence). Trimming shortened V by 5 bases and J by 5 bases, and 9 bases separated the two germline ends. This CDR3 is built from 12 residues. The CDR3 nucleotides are TGTGCCAGTAGTCCGTTGTGGACTGAAGCTTTCTTT. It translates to CASSPLWTEAFF.

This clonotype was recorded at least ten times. In DNA, the CDR3 is TGTGCCAGTGGTAGGATTCCGACAGGGAACTATGGCTACACCTTC. It translates to CASGRIPTGNYGYTF. This chain joins TRBV19 and TRBJ1-2, with 7 nucleotides matching TRBD1. After removal of 8 bases from V and 2 bases from J, the junction contained 11 bases not matched to a gene. The length of the CDR3 is 15 residues. Germline values: CDR1 LNHDA, CDR2 SQIVND (reference sequence). The full variable domain, completed using reference TRBV19 and TRBJ1-2, is DGGITQSPKYLFRKEGQNVTLSCEQNLNHDAMYWYRQDPGQGLRLIYYSQIVNDFQKGDIAEGYSVSREKKESFPLTVTSAQKNPTAFYLCASGRIPTGNYGYTFGSGTRLTVV.

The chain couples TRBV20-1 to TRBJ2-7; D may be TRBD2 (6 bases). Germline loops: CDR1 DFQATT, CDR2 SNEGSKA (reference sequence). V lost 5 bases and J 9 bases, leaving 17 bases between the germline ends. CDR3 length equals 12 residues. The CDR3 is CSASRDLNPQYF. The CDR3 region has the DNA TGCAGTGCTTCCCGGGACTTAAACCCGCAGTACTTC.

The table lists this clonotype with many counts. The CDR3 region is CASSQDPRQGYYQPQHF. CDR3 nucleotides: TGCGCCAGCAGCCAAGATCCCCGACAGGGCTATTATCAGCCCCAGCATTTT. J is TRBJ1-5 and V is TRBV4-1, with 7 bases identical to TRBD1. Germline V gene lookup returns CDR1 MGHRA and CDR2 YSYEKL. V trimming: 0 bases; J trimming: 5 bases; junction bases outside the gene matches: 10. The CDR3 has 17 residues.

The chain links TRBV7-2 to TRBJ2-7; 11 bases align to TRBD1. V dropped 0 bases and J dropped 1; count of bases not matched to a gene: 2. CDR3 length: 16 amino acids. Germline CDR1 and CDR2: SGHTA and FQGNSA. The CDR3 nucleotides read TGTGCCAGCAGCTTAGCCGGGACAGGGGGGTCCTACGAGCAGTACTTC. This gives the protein CASSLAGTGGSYEQYF.